This TCR beta chain emerged from a study of blood T cell repertoires in COVID-19. Everyone who took part was roughly 18 to 89 years old, and they came from 20 to 25 US areas. Resolution of symptoms, clearance, or two negative PCRs was present in recovered Cohort 3 donors. Only in-frame clones appear in the TCRdb table, and some are missing; sequencing was by immunoSEQ multiplex PCR. The sample lists around 260,000 clones, 90% occurring once. The clonotype comes from a woman aged 30 to 39 who had recovered from COVID-19. Input material: PBMCs or T cells enriched from blood (not recorded which).

The CDR3 coding sequence is TGTGCCAGCATCTTAGAGCCCGGGGCCAACGTCCTGACTTTC. This sequence encodes CASILEPGANVLTF. The chain links TRBV2 to TRBJ2-6; D not certain. The germline V gene encodes CDR1 SNHLY and CDR2 FYNNEI. The V gene lost 7 bases and the J gene lost 4 bases, with 11 bases spanning the gap. The CDR3 extends over 14 amino acids. Based on the CDR3 plus reference TRBV2 and TRBJ2-6, the full variable domain is EPEVTQTPSHQVTQMGQEVILRCVPISNHLYFYWYRQILGQKVEFLVSFYNNEISEKSEIFDDQFSVERPDGSNFTLKIRSTKLEDSAMYFCASILEPGANVLTFGAGSRLTVL.